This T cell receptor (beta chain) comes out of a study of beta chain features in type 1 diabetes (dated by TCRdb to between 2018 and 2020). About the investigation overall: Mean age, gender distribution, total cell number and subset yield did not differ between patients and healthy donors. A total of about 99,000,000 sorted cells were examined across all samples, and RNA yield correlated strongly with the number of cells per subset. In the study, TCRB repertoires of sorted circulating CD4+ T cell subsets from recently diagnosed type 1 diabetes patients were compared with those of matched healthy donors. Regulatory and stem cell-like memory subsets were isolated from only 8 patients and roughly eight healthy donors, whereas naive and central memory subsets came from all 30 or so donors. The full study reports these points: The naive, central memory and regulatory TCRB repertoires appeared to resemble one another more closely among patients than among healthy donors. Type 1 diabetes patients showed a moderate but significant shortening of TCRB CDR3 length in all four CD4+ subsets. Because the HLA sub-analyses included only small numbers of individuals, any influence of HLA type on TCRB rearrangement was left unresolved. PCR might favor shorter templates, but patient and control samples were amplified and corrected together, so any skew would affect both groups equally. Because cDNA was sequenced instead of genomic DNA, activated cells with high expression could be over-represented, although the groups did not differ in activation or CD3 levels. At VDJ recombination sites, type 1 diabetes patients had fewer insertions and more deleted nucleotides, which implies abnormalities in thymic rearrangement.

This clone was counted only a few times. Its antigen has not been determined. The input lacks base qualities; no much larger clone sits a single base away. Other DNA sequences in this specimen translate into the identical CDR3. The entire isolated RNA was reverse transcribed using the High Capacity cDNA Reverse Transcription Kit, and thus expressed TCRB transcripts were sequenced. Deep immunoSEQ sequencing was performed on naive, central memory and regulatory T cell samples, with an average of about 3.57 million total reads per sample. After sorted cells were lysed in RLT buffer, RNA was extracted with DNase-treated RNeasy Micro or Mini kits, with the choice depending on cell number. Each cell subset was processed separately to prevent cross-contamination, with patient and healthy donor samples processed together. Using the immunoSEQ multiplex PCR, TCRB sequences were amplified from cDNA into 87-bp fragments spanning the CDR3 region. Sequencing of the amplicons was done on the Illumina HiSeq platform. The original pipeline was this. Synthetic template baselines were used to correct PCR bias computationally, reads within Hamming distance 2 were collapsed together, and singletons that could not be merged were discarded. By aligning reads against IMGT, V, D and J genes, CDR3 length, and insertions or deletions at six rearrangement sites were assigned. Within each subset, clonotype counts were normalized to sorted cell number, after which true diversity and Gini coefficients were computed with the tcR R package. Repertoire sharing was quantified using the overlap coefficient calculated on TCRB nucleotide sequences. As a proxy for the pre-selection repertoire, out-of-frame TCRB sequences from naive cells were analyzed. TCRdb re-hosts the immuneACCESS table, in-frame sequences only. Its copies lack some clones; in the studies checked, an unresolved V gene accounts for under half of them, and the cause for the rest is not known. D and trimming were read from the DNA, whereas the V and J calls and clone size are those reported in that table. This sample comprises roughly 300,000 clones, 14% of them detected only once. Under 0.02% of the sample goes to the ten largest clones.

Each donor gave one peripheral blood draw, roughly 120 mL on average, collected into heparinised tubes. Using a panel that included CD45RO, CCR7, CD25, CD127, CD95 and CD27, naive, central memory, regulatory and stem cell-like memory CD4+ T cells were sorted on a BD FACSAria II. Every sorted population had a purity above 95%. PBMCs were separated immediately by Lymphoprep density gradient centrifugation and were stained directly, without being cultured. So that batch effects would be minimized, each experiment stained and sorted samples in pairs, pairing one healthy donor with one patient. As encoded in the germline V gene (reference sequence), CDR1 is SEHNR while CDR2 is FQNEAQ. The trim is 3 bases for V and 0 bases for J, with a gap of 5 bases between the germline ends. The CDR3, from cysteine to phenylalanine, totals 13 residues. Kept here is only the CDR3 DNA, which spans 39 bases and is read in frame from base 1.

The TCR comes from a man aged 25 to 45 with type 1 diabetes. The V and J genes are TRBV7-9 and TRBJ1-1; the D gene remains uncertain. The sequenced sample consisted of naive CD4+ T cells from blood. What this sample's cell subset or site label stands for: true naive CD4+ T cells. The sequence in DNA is TGTGCCAGCAGCTTGACACTGAACACTGAAGCTTTCTTT. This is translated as CASSLTLNTEAFF.